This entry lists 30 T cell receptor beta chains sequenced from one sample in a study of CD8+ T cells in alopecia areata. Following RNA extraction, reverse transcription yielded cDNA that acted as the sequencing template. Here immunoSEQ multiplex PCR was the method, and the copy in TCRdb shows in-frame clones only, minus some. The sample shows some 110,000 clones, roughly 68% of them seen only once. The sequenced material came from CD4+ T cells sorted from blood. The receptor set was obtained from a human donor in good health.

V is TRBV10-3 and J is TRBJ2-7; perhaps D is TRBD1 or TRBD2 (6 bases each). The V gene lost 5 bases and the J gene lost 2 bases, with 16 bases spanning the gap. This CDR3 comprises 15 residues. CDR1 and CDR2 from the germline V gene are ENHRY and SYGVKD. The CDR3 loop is CAISPGGGSTYEQYF. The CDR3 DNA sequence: TGTGCCATCAGTCCCGGAGGGGGGAGCACCTACGAGCAGTACTTC.

CDR3 protein: CAWGPTGHHTF. For the CDR3, the DNA is TGTGCCTGGGGCCCGACAGGGCACCACACCTTC. This chain joins TRBV30 and TRBJ1-2, with 7 bases matching TRBD1. The germline CDR1 and CDR2 sequences are GTSNPN and SVGIG (reference sequence). This CDR3 spans 11 amino acids. V was clipped by 5 bases and J by 12 bases; unmatched bases: 9.

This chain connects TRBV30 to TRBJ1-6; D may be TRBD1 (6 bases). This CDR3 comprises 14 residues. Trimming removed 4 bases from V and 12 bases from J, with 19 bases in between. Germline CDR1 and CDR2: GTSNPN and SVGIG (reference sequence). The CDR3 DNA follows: TGTGCCTGGAAAAGGGACACCGGCAGACAACCCCTCCACTTT. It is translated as CAWKRDTGRQPLHF.

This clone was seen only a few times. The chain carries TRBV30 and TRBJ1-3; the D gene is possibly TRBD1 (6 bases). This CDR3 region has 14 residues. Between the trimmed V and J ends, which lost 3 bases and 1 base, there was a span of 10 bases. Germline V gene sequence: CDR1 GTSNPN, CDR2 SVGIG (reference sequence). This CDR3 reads CAWRDRTSGNTIYF. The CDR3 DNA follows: TGTGCCTGGAGAGACAGGACGTCTGGAAACACCATATATTTT.

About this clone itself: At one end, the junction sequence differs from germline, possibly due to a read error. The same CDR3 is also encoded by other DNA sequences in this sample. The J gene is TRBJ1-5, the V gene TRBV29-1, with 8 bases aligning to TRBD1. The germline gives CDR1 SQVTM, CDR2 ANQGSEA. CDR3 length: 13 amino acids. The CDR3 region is CSVEGQGGQPQHF. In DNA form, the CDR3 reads TGCAGCGTGGAAGGACAGGGTGGTCAGCCCCAGCATTTT.

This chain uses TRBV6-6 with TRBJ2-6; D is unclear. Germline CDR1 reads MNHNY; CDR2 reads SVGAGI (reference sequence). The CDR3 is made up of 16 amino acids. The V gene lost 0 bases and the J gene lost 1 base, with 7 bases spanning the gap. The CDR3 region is CASSYSTGSGANVLTF. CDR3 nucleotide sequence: TGTGCCAGCAGTTACTCGACGGGTTCTGGGGCCAACGTCCTGACTTTC.

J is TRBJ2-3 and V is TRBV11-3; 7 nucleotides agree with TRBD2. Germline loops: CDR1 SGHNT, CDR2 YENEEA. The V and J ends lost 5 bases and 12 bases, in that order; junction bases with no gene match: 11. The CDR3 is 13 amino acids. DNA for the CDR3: TGTGCCAGCAGCACAAACGGGGGGATAGCTCAGTATTTT. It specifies CASSTNGGIAQYF.

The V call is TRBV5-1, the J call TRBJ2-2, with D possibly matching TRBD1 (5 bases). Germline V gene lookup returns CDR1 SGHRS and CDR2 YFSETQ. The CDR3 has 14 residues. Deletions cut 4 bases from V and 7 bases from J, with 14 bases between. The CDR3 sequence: CASSPQGPGGELFF. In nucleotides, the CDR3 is TGCGCCAGCAGCCCTCAGGGCCCGGGCGGGGAGCTGTTTTTT.

Here the CDR3 DNA reads TGTGCCAGCACCCGGGGGCTCTATGGCTACACCTTC. Its protein product is CASTRGLYGYTF. This chain uses TRBV2 with TRBJ1-2; D possibly corresponds to TRBD1 (6 bases). The germline gives CDR1 SNHLY, CDR2 FYNNEI. Trimming pared 7 bases from V and 4 bases from J, leaving 10 bases between. The CDR3 consists of 12 residues.

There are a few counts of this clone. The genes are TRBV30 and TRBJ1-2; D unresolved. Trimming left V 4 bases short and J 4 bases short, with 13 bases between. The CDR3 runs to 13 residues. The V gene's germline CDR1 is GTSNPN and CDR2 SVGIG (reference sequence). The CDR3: CAWNGRQVYGYTF. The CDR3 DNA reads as TGTGCCTGGAACGGGCGGCAGGTCTATGGCTACACCTTC. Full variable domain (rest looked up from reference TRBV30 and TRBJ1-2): SQTIHQWPATLVQPVGSPLSLECTVEGTSNPNLYWYRQAAGRGLQLLFYSVGIGQISSEVPQNLSASRPQDRQFILSSKKLLLSDSGFYLCAWNGRQVYGYTFGSGTRLTVV.

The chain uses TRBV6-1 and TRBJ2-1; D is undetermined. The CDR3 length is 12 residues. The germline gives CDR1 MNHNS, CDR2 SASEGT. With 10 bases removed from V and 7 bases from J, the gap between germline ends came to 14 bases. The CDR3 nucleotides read TGTGCCACCCTTTACGGGCCTAATGAGCAGTTCTTC. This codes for CATLYGPNEQFF.

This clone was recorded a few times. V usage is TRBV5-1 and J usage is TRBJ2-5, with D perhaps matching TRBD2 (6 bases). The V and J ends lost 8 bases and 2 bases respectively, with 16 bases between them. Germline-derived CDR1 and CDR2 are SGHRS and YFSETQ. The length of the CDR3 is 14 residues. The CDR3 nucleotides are TGCGCCAGTACCGCCCGCGGGACGCAAGAGACCCAGTACTTC. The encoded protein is CASTARGTQETQYF.

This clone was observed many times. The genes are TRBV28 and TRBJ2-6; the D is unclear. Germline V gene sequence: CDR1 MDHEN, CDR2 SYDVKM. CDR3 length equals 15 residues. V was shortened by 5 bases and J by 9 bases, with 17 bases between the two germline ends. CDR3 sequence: CASSPAGGSGNVLTF. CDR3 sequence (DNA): TGTGCCAGCAGTCCGGCCGGTGGGTCGGGCAACGTCCTGACTTTC.

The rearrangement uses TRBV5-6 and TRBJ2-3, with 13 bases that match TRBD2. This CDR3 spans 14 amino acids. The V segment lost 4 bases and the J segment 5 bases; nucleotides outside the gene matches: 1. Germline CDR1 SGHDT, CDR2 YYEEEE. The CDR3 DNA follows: TGTGCCAGCAGCGGACTAGCGGGGGTAGATACGCAGTATTTT. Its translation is CASSGLAGVDTQYF.

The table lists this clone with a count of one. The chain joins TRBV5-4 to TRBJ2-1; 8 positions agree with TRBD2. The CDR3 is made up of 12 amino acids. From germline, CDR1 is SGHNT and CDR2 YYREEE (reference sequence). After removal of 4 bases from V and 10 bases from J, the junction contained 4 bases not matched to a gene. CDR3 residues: CASSGGGHEQFF. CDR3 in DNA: TGTGCCAGCAGCGGCGGGGGGCACGAGCAGTTCTTC.

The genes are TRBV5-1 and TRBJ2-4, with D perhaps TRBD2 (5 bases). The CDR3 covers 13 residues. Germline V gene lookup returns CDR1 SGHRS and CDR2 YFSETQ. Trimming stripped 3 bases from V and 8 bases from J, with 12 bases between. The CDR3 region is CASSSLGGDIQYF. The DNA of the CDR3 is TGCGCCAGCAGCTCCCTAGGAGGTGACATTCAGTACTTC.

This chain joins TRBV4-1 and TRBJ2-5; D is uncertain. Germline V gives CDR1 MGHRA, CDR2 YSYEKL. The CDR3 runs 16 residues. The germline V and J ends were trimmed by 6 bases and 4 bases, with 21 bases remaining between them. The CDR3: CASSPPAYPGRETQYF. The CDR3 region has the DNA TGCGCCAGCAGTCCCCCGGCTTACCCCGGGCGAGAGACCCAGTACTTC.

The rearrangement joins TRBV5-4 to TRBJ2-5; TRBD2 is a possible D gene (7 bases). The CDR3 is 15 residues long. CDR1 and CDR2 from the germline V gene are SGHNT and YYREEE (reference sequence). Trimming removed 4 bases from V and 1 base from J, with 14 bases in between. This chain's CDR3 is CASSTTGGPQETQYF. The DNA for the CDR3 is TGTGCCAGCAGCACTACCGGGGGGCCCCAAGAGACCCAGTACTTC.

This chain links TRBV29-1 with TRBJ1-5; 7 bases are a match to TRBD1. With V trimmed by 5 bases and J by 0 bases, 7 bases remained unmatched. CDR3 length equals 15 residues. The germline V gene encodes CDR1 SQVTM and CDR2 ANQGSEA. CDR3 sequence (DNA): TGCAGCGTTACTAGGGGGACAGATAGCAATCAGCCCCAGCATTTT. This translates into CSVTRGTDSNQPQHF.

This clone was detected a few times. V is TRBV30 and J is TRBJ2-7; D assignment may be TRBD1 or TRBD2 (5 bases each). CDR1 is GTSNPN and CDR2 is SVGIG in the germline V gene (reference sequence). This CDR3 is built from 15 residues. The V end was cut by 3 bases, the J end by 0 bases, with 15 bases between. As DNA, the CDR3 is TGTGCCTGGAGCCGGGACGGTCTGAGCTCCTACGAGCAGTACTTC. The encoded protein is CAWSRDGLSSYEQYF.

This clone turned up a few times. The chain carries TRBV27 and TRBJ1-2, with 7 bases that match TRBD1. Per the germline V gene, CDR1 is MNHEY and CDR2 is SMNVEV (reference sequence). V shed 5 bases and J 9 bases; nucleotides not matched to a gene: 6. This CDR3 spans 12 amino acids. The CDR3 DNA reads TGTGCCAGCAGTACCAGACAGGGCCGCTACACCTTC. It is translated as CASSTRQGRYTF.

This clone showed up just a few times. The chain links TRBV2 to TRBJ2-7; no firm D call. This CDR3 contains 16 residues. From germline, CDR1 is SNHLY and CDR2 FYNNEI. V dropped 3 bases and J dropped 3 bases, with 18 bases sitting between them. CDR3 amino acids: CASSESPGPGNYEQYF. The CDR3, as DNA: TGTGCCAGCAGTGAGTCCCCCGGGCCAGGCAACTACGAGCAGTACTTC.

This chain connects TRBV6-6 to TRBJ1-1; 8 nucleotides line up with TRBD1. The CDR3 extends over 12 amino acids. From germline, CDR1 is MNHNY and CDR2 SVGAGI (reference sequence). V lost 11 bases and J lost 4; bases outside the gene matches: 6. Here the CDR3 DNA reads TGTGCCGTAGAACAGGGGGGCACTGAAGCTTTCTTT. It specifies CAVEQGGTEAFF.

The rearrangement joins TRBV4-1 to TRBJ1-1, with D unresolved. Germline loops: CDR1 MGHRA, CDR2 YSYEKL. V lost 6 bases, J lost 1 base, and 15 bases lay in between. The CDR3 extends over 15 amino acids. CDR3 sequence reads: CASRGWVGKNTEAFF. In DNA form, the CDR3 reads TGCGCCAGCAGGGGGTGGGTGGGCAAGAACACTGAAGCTTTCTTT.

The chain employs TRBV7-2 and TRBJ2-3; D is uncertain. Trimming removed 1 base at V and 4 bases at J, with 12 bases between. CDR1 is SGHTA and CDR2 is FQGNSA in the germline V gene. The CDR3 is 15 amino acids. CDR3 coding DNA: TGTGCCAGCAGCTTAGTCGGATTAGAGGCAGATACGCAGTATTTT. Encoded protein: CASSLVGLEADTQYF.

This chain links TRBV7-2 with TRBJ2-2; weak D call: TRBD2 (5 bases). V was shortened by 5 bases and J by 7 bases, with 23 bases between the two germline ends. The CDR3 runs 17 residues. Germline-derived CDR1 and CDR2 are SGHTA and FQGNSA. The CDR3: CASSRGRGPNIGGELFF. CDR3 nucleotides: TGTGCCAGCAGCCGAGGGCGAGGGCCGAATATCGGCGGGGAGCTGTTTTTT.

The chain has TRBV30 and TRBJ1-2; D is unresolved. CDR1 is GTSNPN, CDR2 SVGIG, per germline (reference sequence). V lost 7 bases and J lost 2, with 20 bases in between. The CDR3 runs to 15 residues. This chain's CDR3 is CASPGDGIPNYGYTF. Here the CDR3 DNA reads TGTGCCTCCCCGGGTGATGGTATCCCCAACTATGGCTACACCTTC.

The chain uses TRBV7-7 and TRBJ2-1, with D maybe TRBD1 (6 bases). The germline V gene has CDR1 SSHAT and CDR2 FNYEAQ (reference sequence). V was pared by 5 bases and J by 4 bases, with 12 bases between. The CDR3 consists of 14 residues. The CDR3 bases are TGTGCCAGCAGCCCAGGGGCGAAATACAATGAGCAGTTCTTC. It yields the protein CASSPGAKYNEQFF.

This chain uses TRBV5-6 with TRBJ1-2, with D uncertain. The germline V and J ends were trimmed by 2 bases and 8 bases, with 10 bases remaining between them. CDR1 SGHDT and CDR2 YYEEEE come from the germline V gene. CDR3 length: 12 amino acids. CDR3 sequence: CASSFTAVGYTF. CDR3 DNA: TGTGCCAGCAGCTTTACCGCAGTGGGCTACACCTTC.

This chain's CDR3 is CTSSQGREAFF. The CDR3 DNA reads as TGCACCAGCAGCCAAGGGCGGGAAGCTTTCTTT. The rearrangement uses TRBV1 and TRBJ1-1. TRBV1 is a pseudogene. The CDR3 sequence is 11 residues long.